Sequencing of this T cell receptor beta chain was carried out in a study of blood T cell repertoires in COVID-19. Study information: Material from acute and convalescent COVID-19 was sourced from the United States, Italy and Spain.

The germline V gene encodes CDR1 MNHEY and CDR2 SMNVEV (reference sequence). With V trimmed by 5 bases and J by 7 bases, 10 bases remained unmatched. This CDR3 has 14 residues. Original processing notes: Reference gene primer amplification gave nucleated cell count estimates. Profiled with immunoSEQ multiplex PCR; TCRdb holds only in-frame clones, not every one. The DNA gave D and trimming, while V, J and clone size come from that table. Of fewer than 250,000 clones detected, around four fifths appear once; the ten largest clones hold under 3%. This chain connects TRBV27 to TRBJ2-5, with 7 bases lining up with TRBD1. This receptor was identified in a woman aged 70-85 years with active or convalescent COVID-19. Sequencing was performed on peripheral blood. In DNA form, the CDR3 reads TGTGCCAGCAGTAACCGAAGGGACAGCGGGACCCAGTACTTC. It is translated as CASSNRRDSGTQYF.